The T cell receptor beta chain described here comes from a study of identical twins. MiXCR, run by TCRdb on the 5' RACE reads, gives a single entry per CDR3 protein. The sample lists about 700,000 distinct CDR3 sequences; about 9.4% were seen once. This clonotype was counted only a few times. This CDR3 has 14 residues. CDR1 and CDR2 (germline): DFQATT, SNEGSKA (reference sequence). V shed 0 bases and J shed 5 bases, with 13 bases lying between them. This same sample was also taken into another study, of yellow fever vaccine responses in identical twins.

The source of this sequence is a woman aged 18-35 years in good health. V and J are TRBV20-1 and TRBJ2-5, with a weak D call TRBD2 (5 bases). The specimen sequenced was PBMCs. CDR3 sequence (DNA): TGCAGTGCTAGAGACGGGGTGGCGAGGGAGACCCAGTACTTC. Translated, it gives CSARDGVARETQYF.